Sequencing of this T cell receptor (beta chain) was carried out in a study of CD8 T cells in ankylosing spondylitis. The CDR3 sequence is 14 residues long. Deletions cut 5 bases from V and 0 bases from J, with 11 bases between. From the 5' RACE reads, TCRdb called clonotypes with MiXCR, one entry per CDR3 protein. The sample lists 300,000 to 350,000 distinct CDR3 sequences, around 20% occurring once. The sample holds a few counts of this clonotype. The sequence came from a female donor with ankylosing spondylitis or in good health (not recorded which). V is TRBV12-3 or TRBV12-4 and J is TRBJ2-7; a possible D gene is TRBD1 (5 bases). Input material: blood, either unsorted or a sorted T cell fraction (not recorded which). The CDR3 DNA sequence: TGTGCCAGCAGTCGGACATTCGGCTCCTACGAGCAGTACTTC. Translating gives CASSRTFGSYEQYF.